This TCR beta chain was recovered during a study of blood T cell repertoires in COVID-19. In the study overall: Donors in the United States, Italy and Spain gave samples during acute or convalescent COVID-19. In each case, the material was cDNA or gDNA derived from T cells, B-cell-depleted T cells, or PBMCs.

In the authors' methods: Nucleated cell number was recorded as an estimate derived from reference gene primer amplification. Sequencing used immunoSEQ multiplex PCR; TCRdb keeps in-frame clones, though not all of them. That table gives V, J and clone size, and the DNA gave D and trimming. The table includes about 270,000 clones, over 70% detected once. The germline V gene has CDR1 WSHSY and CDR2 SAAADI. This CDR3 region has 14 residues. The V end was cut by 8 bases, the J end by 8 bases, with 21 bases between. The clonotype comes from a man older than 75 with acute or convalescent COVID-19. The sample comprised peripheral blood. V gene TRBV10-2 combines with J gene TRBJ1-2, with D maybe TRBD1 (5 bases). For the CDR3, the DNA is TGCGCCAGCGCCCGGGGAGGAAGGGGAGAAGGCTACACCTTC. Translating it yields CASARGGRGEGYTF.